Detailed here is one T cell receptor beta chain. This specimen belongs to a study of blood T cell repertoires in COVID-19. Assay: immunoSEQ multiplex PCR; the TCRdb copy retains only in-frame clones and omits some. The sample includes about 180,000 clones, about 83% of them seen just once. The germline V gene encodes CDR1 LNHDA and CDR2 SQIVND (reference sequence). V dropped 7 bases and J dropped 5 bases, with 17 bases sitting between them. This CDR3 is built from 15 residues. The TCR was taken from a woman aged 25 to 45 who had recovered from COVID-19. The chain carries TRBV19 and TRBJ2-2; possibly TRBD2 for D (6 bases). Material: PBMCs or T cells enriched from blood (not recorded which). The CDR3 nucleotides are TGTGCCAGTAAAGCCCAACCGGGAGAGACCGGGGAGCTGTTTTTT. This translates into CASKAQPGETGELFF.